The TCR beta chain described here comes from a study of T cell clonality in common variable immunodeficiency. Findings and limits, study-wide: Common variable immunodeficiency TCR beta sequences reportedly had fewer deletions and N-nucleotide insertions. Authors noted CVID clonality's cause needs subpopulation repertoire sequencing.

Points on this clone: Its antigen is not identified. The read stops 3 residues short of the end of the CDR3; the missing end is completed from the germline J gene.

Sequencing input was equivalent genomic DNA from CVID and controls. Here immunoSEQ multiplex PCR was the method, and the copy in TCRdb shows in-frame clones only, minus some. The sample has about 28,000 clones, none seen only once. CVID meant reduced serum IgG, IgA and/or IgM plus specific antibody deficiency. Heparinized whole blood, roughly 5 to 8.5 ml, came from each donor. The V end lost 1 base, the J end lost 0 bases, and 7 bases lay between the germline ends. This CDR3 comprises 15 residues. Germline V gene data show CDR1 as SGHAT and CDR2 as FQDESV (reference sequence). Sequencing was carried out using peripheral blood mononuclear cells. This clonotype was sampled from a human donor with common variable immunodeficiency. The chain links TRBV11-1 to TRBJ2-1; D remains unclear. The CDR3 DNA, read in part, is TGTGCCAGCAGCTTAGAGCCTAGCTCCTACAATGAG. This codes for CASSLEPSSYNE. The whole CDR3 protein reads CASSLEPSSYNEQFF.